Shown below are 20 T cell receptor beta chains from a single sample sequenced in a study of cytomegalovirus exposure and HLA in healthy donors. It was with 60 Vbeta and 13 Jbeta primers that the PCR ran. Produced via immunoSEQ multiplex PCR; TCRdb's table is partial and in-frame only. The data show around 120,000 clones, approximately 77% seen once. The sequenced material came from PBMCs. These receptors originate from a man between 18 and 35 years old in good health and CMV-seronegative.

The CDR3 spells CASSFQAYSGANVLTF. The CDR3 DNA reads TGTGCCAGCAGTTTTCAGGCCTACTCTGGGGCCAACGTCCTGACTTTC. This sequence joins TRBV27 and TRBJ2-6, with D uncertain. V lost 3 bases and J lost 0, with 9 bases in between. The germline V gene encodes CDR1 MNHEY and CDR2 SMNVEV (reference sequence). The length of the CDR3 is 16 residues.

The V and J genes are TRBV18 and TRBJ1-1; D may be TRBD1 (5 bases). The ends were cut back, 1 base at V and 1 base at J, with 16 bases in the middle. Per the germline V gene, CDR1 is KGHSH and CDR2 is LQKENI. The CDR3 length is 17 residues. The CDR3 here is CASSPRQPEAPNTEAFF. For the CDR3, the DNA is TGTGCCAGCTCACCACGACAGCCCGAGGCCCCGAACACTGAAGCTTTCTTT.

This clone was detected only a few times. The genes are TRBV7-9 and TRBJ1-5, with 10 bases matching TRBD1. Germline-derived CDR1 and CDR2 are SEHNR and FQNEAQ (reference sequence). The CDR3 runs 13 residues. V lost 8 bases, J lost 5 bases, and 3 bases stayed unmatched. The CDR3 region is CASQTGGDQPQHF. In DNA form, the CDR3 reads TGTGCCAGCCAGACAGGGGGCGATCAGCCCCAGCATTTT.

The chain joins TRBV13 to TRBJ1-1; D is ambiguous. V was clipped by 0 bases and J by 2 bases, with 4 bases between them. The germline gives CDR1 PRHDT, CDR2 FYEKMQ (reference sequence). The CDR3 sequence is 13 residues long. The CDR3 protein is CASSLGANTEAFF. The DNA for the CDR3 is TGTGCCAGCAGCTTAGGGGCCAACACTGAAGCTTTCTTT.

The chain joins TRBV13 to TRBJ1-2; the D gene is possibly TRBD1 (5 bases). Germline values: CDR1 PRHDT, CDR2 FYEKMQ (reference sequence). V was trimmed by 0 bases and J by 4 bases, leaving 15 bases between them. The CDR3 extends over 16 amino acids. The CDR3 nucleotides are TGTGCCAGCAGCTTAGGCAACGGGCAGGGTGGCTATGGCTACACCTTC. It encodes CASSLGNGQGGYGYTF.

This chain joins TRBV5-6 and TRBJ2-7, with 7 bases identical to TRBD1. Looked up from germline, CDR1 is SGHDT and CDR2 is YYEEEE. The CDR3 has 14 amino acids. Losses at the gene ends were 1 base for V and 3 bases for J; bases not matched to a gene: 4. This chain's CDR3 is CASSLRGQHYEQYF. In nucleotides, the CDR3 is TGTGCCAGCAGCTTGAGGGGACAGCACTACGAGCAGTACTTC.

The rearrangement uses TRBV6-6 and TRBJ2-5, with D perhaps TRBD2 (5 bases). This CDR3 has 15 amino acids. Germline values: CDR1 MNHNY, CDR2 SVGAGI (reference sequence). V lost 5 bases and J 0 bases, leaving 13 bases between the germline ends. Here the CDR3 DNA reads TGTGCCAGCAGTCACCCGAGCGGCGACCAAGAGACCCAGTACTTC. It yields the protein CASSHPSGDQETQYF.

The gene calls are TRBV6-1 and TRBJ2-7; TRBD2 aligns across 9 bases. Germline values: CDR1 MNHNS, CDR2 SASEGT. J gave up 6 bases and V 3 bases, and 9 bases lay outside the gene matches. CDR3 length: 15 residues. The CDR3 loop is CASSDRAGGPSEQYF. For the CDR3, the DNA is TGTGCCAGCAGTGACAGGGCGGGGGGGCCAAGCGAGCAGTACTTC.

The rearrangement links TRBV7-9 to TRBJ2-3, with D possibly being TRBD2 (6 bases). From germline, CDR1 is SEHNR and CDR2 FQNEAQ (reference sequence). The CDR3 sequence is 15 residues long. The V end lost 3 bases, the J end lost 5 bases, and 15 bases lay between the germline ends. CDR3 region: CASSFLPGDEDTQYF. The CDR3 region has the DNA TGTGCCAGCAGCTTCTTACCGGGGGATGAAGATACGCAGTATTTT.

The chain links TRBV5-4 to TRBJ1-6; TRBD1 matches at 7 bases. Trimming cost V 0 bases and J 3 bases; bases outside gene matches: 12. Germline lookup yields CDR1 SGHNT and CDR2 YYREEE (reference sequence). This CDR3 is built from 19 residues. CDR3 amino acids: CASSLAHPTGANYNSPLHF. The CDR3 DNA sequence: TGTGCCAGCAGCTTGGCCCACCCCACAGGGGCGAACTATAATTCACCCCTCCACTTT.

V and J are TRBV7-8 and TRBJ1-1, with 7 bases lining up with TRBD1. V was clipped by 1 base and J by 1 base; unmatched bases: 0. Germline CDR1 reads SGHVS; CDR2 reads FQNEAQ. CDR3 size: 14 residues. CDR3: CASSLGTGNTEAFF. Here the CDR3 DNA reads TGTGCCAGCAGCTTAGGGACAGGGAACACTGAAGCTTTCTTT.

The chain carries TRBV21-1 and TRBJ1-2; the table's D call, TRBD1, has no DNA check behind it. TRBV21-1 is annotated as a pseudogene. This CDR3 is 15 amino acids long. CDR3 coding DNA: TGTGCCAGCAGCATCCGGGACAGGGGGGCCTATGGCTACACCTTC. Protein: CASSIRDRGAYGYTF.

This chain uses TRBV19 with TRBJ2-2; 9 bases map to TRBD1. In germline, CDR1 is LNHDA, CDR2 SQIVND (reference sequence). The V gene end was trimmed by 5 bases and the J gene end by 4 bases; junction bases not matched to a gene: 2. CDR3 length: 14 amino acids. CDR3 amino acids: CASSVTGGTGELFF. CDR3 sequence (DNA): TGTGCCAGTAGTGTGACAGGGGGCACCGGGGAGCTGTTTTTT.

In its sample, this clone was seen a few times. The J gene is TRBJ2-3, the V gene TRBV5-6; 8 bases agree with TRBD1. J gave up 1 base and V 6 bases, and 10 bases lay outside the gene matches. Germline V gene sequence: CDR1 SGHDT, CDR2 YYEEEE. This CDR3 region has 16 residues. For the CDR3, the DNA is TGTGCCAGCACCCCGGGTAGGGGACAGGGCACAGATACGCAGTATTTT. Protein sequence: CASTPGRGQGTDTQYF.

This clone was counted between two and nine times. J is TRBJ2-1 and V is TRBV5-6, with TRBD2 matching over 8 bases. CDR1 is SGHDT, CDR2 YYEEEE, per germline. CDR3 length: 17 amino acids. J gave up 7 bases and V 0 bases, and 12 bases lay outside the gene matches. CDR3 nucleotide sequence: TGTGCCAGCAGCTTGGACGGGGGGGCACTTTTAGGGAATGAGCAGTTCTTC. Translating it yields CASSLDGGALLGNEQFF.

The V and J genes are TRBV5-1 and TRBJ2-7; D is perhaps TRBD1 (5 bases). Per germline, CDR1 SGHRS and CDR2 YFSETQ. The CDR3 sequence is 12 residues long. The ends were cut back, 4 bases at V and 3 bases at J, with 8 bases in the middle. CDR3 amino acids: CASSGARYEQYF. In DNA form, the CDR3 reads TGCGCCAGCAGCGGGGCTCGCTACGAGCAGTACTTC.

This clone was detected only once. The CDR3 region is CASTSGGDLPNEQFF. Written as DNA, the CDR3 is TGCGCCAGCACCTCTGGGGGGGACCTTCCGAATGAGCAGTTCTTC. The rearrangement joins TRBV5-1 to TRBJ2-1, with TRBD2 matching over 7 bases. Trimming took 6 bases from V and 7 from J; bases not matched to a gene: 13. The length of the CDR3 is 15 residues. Germline CDR1 SGHRS, CDR2 YFSETQ.

The rearrangement uses TRBV7-2 and TRBJ2-3; 9 bases fit TRBD2. Per the germline V gene, CDR1 is SGHTA and CDR2 is FQGNSA. The CDR3 runs to 16 residues. Losses at the gene ends were 2 bases for V and 5 bases for J; bases not matched to a gene: 8. As DNA, the CDR3 is TGTGCCAGCAGCTTAATGGCGGGGGGGCAGGGAGATACGCAGTATTTT. Protein sequence: CASSLMAGGQGDTQYF.

J is TRBJ2-7 and V is TRBV13; 9 bases are a match to TRBD2. With 1 base clipped from V and 2 bases from J, the junction kept 6 bases outside the gene matches. Germline CDR1 PRHDT, CDR2 FYEKMQ (reference sequence). The CDR3 has 16 residues. This CDR3 is CASSLELAGVPYEQYF. DNA for the CDR3: TGTGCCAGCAGCTTAGAGTTAGCGGGGGTCCCCTACGAGCAGTACTTC.

This clone was picked up a small number of times. J is TRBJ1-2 and V is TRBV2, with TRBD1 matching 9 bases. V trimming: 5 bases; J trimming: 2 bases; junction bases outside the gene matches: 6. This CDR3 is built from 15 residues. Germline V gene lookup returns CDR1 SNHLY and CDR2 FYNNEI. The CDR3 protein is CASSSDRGANYGYTF. The CDR3 nucleotides read TGTGCCAGCAGTTCAGACAGGGGGGCCAACTATGGCTACACCTTC.